The T cell receptor (beta chain) under discussion was sequenced for a study of shared T cell receptors in the human thymus. V lost 2 bases and J lost 1, with 5 bases in between. The CDR3 spans 14 residues. From germline, CDR1 is MNHEY and CDR2 SVGAGI. A remark on this clone: The same CDR3 also results from other DNA sequences found in this sample.

Data came from immunoSEQ multiplex PCR; TCRdb stores just in-frame clones and leaves some out. The table has 650,000 to 950,000 clones, 70% to 90% seen once. These data were likewise used in another study, on human thymus T cells. As that study records: Thymus pieces cut out during corrective heart surgery were the tissue that was used.

This receptor was obtained from a girl under three years old with a congenital heart defect. Material: thymocytes. V gene TRBV6-5 combines with J gene TRBJ1-4, with a possible D match to TRBD1 (5 bases). The DNA for the CDR3 is TGTGCCAGCAGTTACAGGGGAACTAATGAAAAACTGTTTTTT. It yields the protein CASSYRGTNEKLFF.